The rows below give T cell receptor beta chains drawn from one sample of a study of OX40 agonist ivuxolimab in advanced cancers. TCRdb's table, derived via immunoSEQ multiplex PCR, lists solely in-frame clones and lacks some. The sample has approximately 58,000 clones; more than 80% are singletons. Sequenced here: CD4+ or CD8+ T cells sorted from blood, sampled in a trial of the OX40 agonist ivuxolimab. Receptors originate from an adult with an advanced solid tumor such as melanoma, head and neck, liver or kidney cancer. CDR3s include the opening cysteine and the closing phenylalanine or tryptophan. A D gene is named only where the DNA matches it firmly. Rows give clone size only sometimes, using once, few, many, or a class for an expanded clone.

j_call d_call v_call clone_size cdr3_aa cdr3_nt
TRBJ1-2 - TRBV7-8 - CASSLDVGTPRGYTF TGTGCCAGCAGCTTAGACGTCGGGACCCCTAGGGGCTACACCTTC
TRBJ2-7 TRBD1 TRBV5-4 - CASSLGDRAYEQYF TGTGCCAGCAGCTTGGGGGACAGGGCCTACGAGCAGTACTTC
TRBJ1-6 TRBD1 TRBV6-1 many CASSGGQDNSPLHF TGTGCCAGCAGCGGGGGACAGGATAATTCACCCCTCCACTTT
TRBJ1-3 - TRBV4-2 - CASSQDQGNTIYF TGTGCCAGCAGCCAAGATCAGGGAAACACCATATATTTT
TRBJ2-1 TRBD2 TRBV7-9 - CASSLTSGVYNEQFF TGTGCCAGCAGCTTAACTAGCGGGGTTTACAATGAGCAGTTCTTC
TRBJ2-2 TRBD2 TRBV11-1 - CASSFGGGDTGELFF TGTGCCAGCAGCTTTGGCGGGGGGGACACCGGGGAGCTGTTTTTT
TRBJ2-5 - TRBV11-2 - CASSPNSFGETQYF TGTGCCAGCAGCCCGAATAGCTTTGGGGAGACCCAGTACTTC
TRBJ2-3 - TRBV19 once CASSIRWRASTDTQYF TGTGCCAGTAGTATAAGGTGGCGAGCTAGCACAGATACGCAGTATTTT
TRBJ2-5 - TRBV11-3 - CASGWGETQYF TGTGCCAGCGGGTGGGGAGAGACCCAGTACTTC
TRBJ2-5 TRBD2 TRBV10-3 - CAIGGGEETQYF TGTGCCATCGGGGGGGGAGAAGAGACCCAGTACTTC
TRBJ1-2 - TRBV6-1 - CASSGRSHGGGYTF TGTGCCAGCAGTGGCCGGTCGCACGGAGGTGGCTACACCTTC
TRBJ2-7 - TRBV19 - CASSVQRSYEQYF TGTGCCAGTAGCGTACAGCGATCCTACGAGCAGTACTTC
TRBJ2-2 - TRBV7-8 - CASSLLRGDTGELFF TGTGCCAGCAGCTTACTGAGGGGGGACACCGGGGAGCTGTTTTTT
TRBJ2-3 TRBD1 TRBV18 once CASSPRQGWATDTQYF TGTGCCAGCTCACCCCGACAGGGGTGGGCCACAGATACGCAGTATTTT
TRBJ1-3 TRBD1 TRBV5-1 few CASSLGQGDSGNTIYF TGCGCCAGCAGCTTGGGCCAGGGGGACTCTGGAAACACCATATATTTT
TRBJ2-7 - TRBV5-1 - CASSWELGYEQYF TGCGCCAGCAGCTGGGAACTGGGATACGAGCAGTACTTC